Shown below are 30 T cell receptor beta chains from a single sample sequenced in a study of T cell responses to AZD1222 COVID-19 vaccine. Generated by immunoSEQ multiplex PCR, the TCRdb table keeps only in-frame clones and is missing some. The sample records about 160,000 clones, approximately 94% being singletons. Sequencing was performed on peripheral blood, taken 28 days after the second AZD1222 dose. The receptor set was obtained from an adult who received the AZD1222 COVID-19 vaccine.

The V gene is TRBV3-1 (or the pseudogene TRBV3-2), the J gene TRBJ2-7; tentatively, D is TRBD1 (6 bases). V lost 1 base, J lost 5 bases, and 15 bases lay in between. Germline V gives CDR1 LGHDT, CDR2 YNNKEL (reference sequence). This CDR3 is 15 amino acids long. The DNA for the CDR3 is TGTGCCAGCAGCCAAGGGGGACATTTAACTAACGAGCAGTACTTC. It yields the protein CASSQGGHLTNEQYF.

This chain uses TRBV18 with TRBJ1-2; the D is unclear. Trimming pared 3 bases from V and 12 bases from J, leaving 20 bases between. The CDR3 loop spans 14 amino acids. Germline values: CDR1 KGHSH, CDR2 LQKENI. The CDR3: CASSPQRTTTAHTF. CDR3 DNA: TGTGCCAGCTCACCTCAGCGGACCACAACCGCGCACACCTTC.

This chain links TRBV5-1 with TRBJ1-1, with D hard to call. Between the trimmed V and J ends, which lost 1 base and 3 bases, there was a span of 13 bases. This CDR3 comprises 15 residues. The V gene's germline CDR1 is SGHRS and CDR2 YFSETQ. CDR3 sequence reads: CASSLPRGRDTEAFF. The CDR3 DNA reads TGCGCCAGCAGCTTGCCCCGGGGTCGGGACACTGAAGCTTTCTTT.

This sequence joins TRBV6-5 and TRBJ2-7; D possibly corresponds to TRBD1 (5 bases). CDR3 length equals 14 residues. Germline CDR1 is MNHEY and CDR2 is SVGAGI. V was cut by 10 bases and J by 4 bases, with 20 bases left in between. The CDR3 nucleotides are TGTGCCACCAAAAGGGGTGGCTCGGTTTACGAGCAGTACTTC. Translating gives CATKRGGSVYEQYF.

This chain links TRBV27 with TRBJ2-3; D is ambiguous. Looked up from germline, CDR1 is MNHEY and CDR2 is SMNVEV (reference sequence). CDR3 length equals 17 residues. The V gene lost 6 bases and the J gene lost 0 bases, with 19 bases spanning the gap. CDR3 nucleotide sequence: TGTGCCAGCAGCCTCCTCTCGACTCCCCCTAGCACAGATACGCAGTATTTT. Protein sequence: CASSLLSTPPSTDTQYF.

The chain carries TRBV29-1 and TRBJ2-1; 9 bases match TRBD2. The V gene end was trimmed by 4 bases and the J gene end by 7 bases; junction bases not matched to a gene: 5. Germline CDR1 SQVTM, CDR2 ANQGSEA. There are 13 residues in the CDR3. The CDR3 loop reads CSVGGLAGNEQFF. CDR3 nucleotides: TGCAGCGTTGGGGGTCTAGCGGGAAATGAGCAGTTCTTC.

The chain couples TRBV28 to TRBJ1-2; 8 nucleotides line up with TRBD1. Germline CDR1 reads MDHEN; CDR2 reads SYDVKM. The CDR3 contains 14 residues. J lost 3 bases, V lost 7 bases, and 7 bases had no gene match. In DNA form, the CDR3 reads TGTGCCAGCAAATTGCCGGACAGGGACTATGGCTACACCTTC. This gives the protein CASKLPDRDYGYTF.

In DNA form, the CDR3 reads TGTGCCAGCAGCTTCTCTAACTATGGCTACACCTTC. This translates into CASSFSNYGYTF. This sequence joins TRBV11-2 and TRBJ1-2; D remains ambiguous. CDR3 length: 12 amino acids. V was trimmed by 3 bases and J by 0 bases, leaving 2 bases between them. CDR1 SGHAT and CDR2 FQNNGV come from the germline V gene.

The V gene is TRBV6-5, the J gene TRBJ1-1, with no clear D. V lost 0 bases to trimming and J lost 0 bases, with 8 bases between them. The CDR3 extends over 15 amino acids. Germline V CDR1 and CDR2: MNHEY, SVGAGI. CDR3 sequence (DNA): TGTGCCAGCAGTTACTCGAGAAATATGAACACTGAAGCTTTCTTT. Its protein product is CASSYSRNMNTEAFF.

The chain carries TRBV30 and TRBJ2-7; D is ambiguous. The V end was cut by 1 base, the J end by 3 bases, with 4 bases between. From germline, CDR1 is GTSNPN and CDR2 SVGIG (reference sequence). The CDR3 sequence is 11 residues long. CDR3 in amino acids: CAWSADYEQYF. The CDR3 region has the DNA TGTGCCTGGAGTGCAGACTACGAGCAGTACTTC.

J is TRBJ1-4 and V is TRBV11-2, with unresolved D. The CDR3 covers 12 residues. The V end lost 5 bases, the J end lost 8 bases, and 9 bases lay between the germline ends. In germline, CDR1 is SGHAT, CDR2 FQNNGV. The CDR3 bases are TGTGCCAGCAGCGGCGCGGAAGAAAAACTGTTTTTT. It codes for CASSGAEEKLFF.

The chain is built from TRBV30 and TRBJ1-2; possibly TRBD1 for D (5 bases). The V gene lost 0 bases and the J gene lost 6 bases, with 11 bases spanning the gap. Germline loops: CDR1 GTSNPN, CDR2 SVGIG (reference sequence). The CDR3 is made up of 13 amino acids. In DNA, the CDR3 is TGTGCCTGGAGTGTAGGTTGGGGGGATGGCTACACCTTC. It is translated as CAWSVGWGDGYTF.

The chain uses TRBV2 and TRBJ1-4, with D possibly matching TRBD1 (5 bases). The germline V gene has CDR1 SNHLY and CDR2 FYNNEI. Trimming took 4 bases from V and 0 from J, leaving 9 bases between them. The CDR3 is made up of 15 amino acids. This CDR3 is CASSVQGSTNEKLFF. The CDR3 nucleotides are TGTGCCAGCAGTGTTCAGGGATCAACTAATGAAAAACTGTTTTTT.

The gene calls are TRBV7-9 and TRBJ2-1, with unresolved D. CDR1 and CDR2 (germline): SEHNR, FQNEAQ (reference sequence). The CDR3 runs to 12 residues. The V and J ends lost 1 base and 14 bases respectively, with 12 bases between them. CDR3 amino acids: CASSLEPAQEFF. Here the CDR3 DNA reads TGTGCCAGCAGCTTAGAGCCAGCGCAAGAGTTCTTC.

This clone was seen just once. The chain links TRBV7-9 to TRBJ2-1; 10 bases map to TRBD2. V trimming: 1 base; J trimming: 9 bases; junction bases outside the gene matches: 9. CDR1 is SEHNR, CDR2 FQNEAQ, per germline (reference sequence). The CDR3 length is 16 residues. The CDR3, as DNA: TGTGCCAGCAGCTTAGGAGGACTAGCGGCGGGGGGTGAGCAGTTCTTC. Protein product: CASSLGGLAAGGEQFF.

This clone was seen a few times. The rearrangement links TRBV27 to TRBJ1-6; tentatively, D is TRBD1 (5 bases). The V end lost 8 bases, the J end lost 7 bases, and 27 bases lay between the germline ends. Germline V gene lookup returns CDR1 MNHEY and CDR2 SMNVEV (reference sequence). CDR3 length: 18 amino acids. CDR3 bases: TGTGCCAGCTTCCCTTTTGATCCGGGGACCCGACAAAATTCACCCCTCCACTTT. It specifies CASFPFDPGTRQNSPLHF.

The chain is built from TRBV4-1 and TRBJ1-6; possibly TRBD1 for D (5 bases). The CDR3 length is 17 residues. V was clipped by 1 base and J by 1 base, with 11 bases between them. Germline assignment: CDR1 MGHRA and CDR2 YSYEKL. CDR3 sequence: CASSQASGRSYNSPLHF. The CDR3 nucleotides are TGCGCCAGCAGCCAAGCATCAGGGAGGTCCTATAATTCACCCCTCCACTTT.

The chain carries TRBV9 and TRBJ2-5; D gene uncertain. Trimming stripped 0 bases from V and 10 bases from J, with 13 bases between. Per the germline V gene, CDR1 is SGDLS and CDR2 is YYNGEE. This CDR3 region has 13 residues. The DNA for the CDR3 is TGTGCCAGCAGCGTAGTCAGTTCTAGGGACCAGTACTTC. Encoded protein: CASSVVSSRDQYF.

The chain couples TRBV27 to TRBJ2-1, with TRBD2 matching over 7 bases. Germline trimming cut 5 bases from V and 6 bases from J; bases unmatched to any gene: 13. The germline gives CDR1 MNHEY, CDR2 SMNVEV (reference sequence). The CDR3 length is 16 residues. CDR3 in amino acids: CASSPIAGPSLNEQFF. Written as DNA, the CDR3 is TGTGCCAGCAGTCCAATAGCGGGTCCCTCACTCAATGAGCAGTTCTTC.

The chain recombines TRBV10-1 with TRBJ1-5, with D unresolved. Trimming removed 2 bases at V and 4 bases at J, with 6 bases between. This CDR3 contains 13 residues. The germline V gene encodes CDR1 WNHNN and CDR2 SYGVQD (reference sequence). The CDR3 here is CASSETPNQPQHF. Here the CDR3 DNA reads TGCGCCAGCAGTGAGACGCCTAATCAGCCCCAGCATTTT.

V and J are TRBV4-1 and TRBJ1-2; the D gene is possibly TRBD1 (5 bases). The CDR3 totals 15 residues. The germline V and J ends were trimmed by 4 bases and 8 bases, with 20 bases remaining between them. Germline V gene lookup returns CDR1 MGHRA and CDR2 YSYEKL. The CDR3 DNA sequence: TGCGCCAGCAGCCCCCCCCAAAGTCGACCAGGGGGCTACACCTTC. It specifies CASSPPQSRPGGYTF.

J is TRBJ1-2 and V is TRBV7-2; 10 bases line up with TRBD1. Unmatched junction bases numbered 6, after V lost 5 bases and J lost 3 bases. Per the germline V gene, CDR1 is SGHTA and CDR2 is FQGNSA. The CDR3 consists of 15 residues. In DNA, the CDR3 is TGTGCCAGCAGCCTCCTGGGACAGGGGCACTATGGCTACACCTTC. Its protein is CASSLLGQGHYGYTF. The full variable domain, with the rest looked up from reference TRBV7-2 and TRBJ1-2, is GAGVSQSPSNKVTEKGKDVELRCDPISGHTALYWYRQSLGQGLEFLIYFQGNSAPDKSGLPSDRFSAERTGGSVSTLTIQRTQQEDSAVYLCASSLLGQGHYGYTFGSGTRLTVV.

In this sample, this clone turned up a few times. The V and J genes are TRBV19 and TRBJ1-5, with 7 positions matching TRBD1. The V and J ends lost 5 bases and 3 bases, in that order; junction bases with no gene match: 7. This CDR3 has 15 residues. Germline loops: CDR1 LNHDA, CDR2 SQIVND (reference sequence). CDR3 coding DNA: TGTGCCAGTAGTGCCCGGACAGGTCTCAATCAGCCCCAGCATTTT. It encodes CASSARTGLNQPQHF.

The rearrangement links TRBV28 to TRBJ1-1; perhaps TRBD1 as D (5 bases). The ends were cut back, 1 base at V and 3 bases at J, with 12 bases in the middle. Per germline, CDR1 MDHEN and CDR2 SYDVKM. The CDR3 contains 15 residues. The CDR3 reads CASSLFAGRDTEAFF. The CDR3, as DNA: TGTGCCAGCAGTTTATTCGCGGGCAGGGACACTGAAGCTTTCTTT.

This chain links TRBV2 with TRBJ1-1; TRBD1 aligns across 8 bases. V lost 6 bases to trimming and J lost 7 bases; unmatched junction nucleotides: 13. This CDR3 has 15 residues. CDR1 SNHLY and CDR2 FYNNEI come from the germline V gene. The DNA of the CDR3 is TGTGCCAGCAGGACCGGGACAGGAGCCGGTTATGAAGCTTTCTTT. As protein: CASRTGTGAGYEAFF.

This clone was counted once. The chain's CDR3 is CASSPGQKNYGYTF. CDR3 bases: TGTGCCAGCTCACCAGGACAAAAAAACTATGGCTACACCTTC. The genes are TRBV18 and TRBJ1-2; TRBD1 is a possible D gene (5 bases). Germline CDR1 reads KGHSH; CDR2 reads LQKENI. There are 14 residues in the CDR3. Trimming cost V 2 bases and J 2 bases, with 9 bases left between them.

A single count supports this clone. CDR3 nucleotide sequence: TGTGCCAGCAGCTTACAGGGGAAAACGGCTGAAGCTTTCTTT. It yields the protein CASSLQGKTAEAFF. V usage is TRBV7-8 and J usage is TRBJ1-1; D perhaps matches TRBD1 (6 bases). Germline-derived CDR1 and CDR2 are SGHVS and FQNEAQ. The V and J ends lost 2 bases and 6 bases respectively, with 13 bases between them. The CDR3 has 14 amino acids. Full variable domain (outside the CDR3, taken from reference TRBV7-8 and TRBJ1-1): GAGVSQSPRYKVAKRGQDVALRCDPISGHVSLFWYQQALGQGPEFLTYFQNEAQLDKSGLPSDRFFAERPEGSVSTLKIQRTQQEDSAVYLCASSLQGKTAEAFFGQGTRLTVV.

This chain joins TRBV18 and TRBJ2-1; D ambiguous. V lost 3 bases to trimming and J lost 5 bases, with 8 bases between them. The germline V gene encodes CDR1 KGHSH and CDR2 LQKENI. The CDR3 has 13 residues. The CDR3 here is CASSPGNNNEQFF. The CDR3 DNA sequence: TGTGCCAGCTCACCTGGAAACAACAATGAGCAGTTCTTC.

The chain has TRBV10-3 and TRBJ1-2; D not resolved. Germline V gene lookup returns CDR1 ENHRY and CDR2 SYGVKD. Trimming pared 1 base from V and 3 bases from J, leaving 15 bases between. The CDR3 is made up of 16 amino acids. The CDR3 loop is CAISEFSNPVDYGYTF. The CDR3 DNA follows: TGTGCCATCAGTGAGTTCTCCAACCCGGTCGACTATGGCTACACCTTC.

The chain employs TRBV19 and TRBJ1-2; possible D gene TRBD1, 6 bases. V was cut by 5 bases and J by 2 bases, with 24 bases left in between. The CDR3 totals 18 residues. Germline V gene lookup returns CDR1 LNHDA and CDR2 SQIVND (reference sequence). The DNA of the CDR3 is TGTGCCAGTAGTCCTCCTAATGACAGGCCTTGGTTGAACTATGGCTACACCTTC. Translated: CASSPPNDRPWLNYGYTF. The complete variable domain, with remaining parts taken from reference TRBV19 and TRBJ1-2, reads DGGITQSPKYLFRKEGQNVTLSCEQNLNHDAMYWYRQDPGQGLRLIYYSQIVNDFQKGDIAEGYSVSREKKESFPLTVTSAQKNPTAFYLCASSPPNDRPWLNYGYTFGSGTRLTVV.